The rows below give T cell receptor beta chains drawn from one sample of a study of T cells expressing NK-cell markers. TCRdb re-called the 5' RACE reads; one entry per CDR3 protein, DNA not given. This repertoire includes some 340,000 distinct CDR3 sequences. What was sequenced was blood T cells: a sorted CD56 or NKG2C T cell subset, CD4+ or CD8+ T cells, or bulk PBMC T cells (not recorded which). The receptors originated from a man aged 18-70 years in good health. The CDR3 runs from the conserved cysteine through the conserved F or W. The order of the fields is CDR3 protein, V gene, J gene.

CDR3: CASSDTLGYRETQYF
V: TRBV2
J: TRBJ2-5

CDR3: CASSESHLNTEAFF
V: TRBV3-1
J: TRBJ1-1

CDR3: CASRLTKNVEQYF
V: TRBV5-1
J: TRBJ2-7

CDR3: CASSFSPRRGDRGPNEQFF
V: TRBV27
J: TRBJ2-1

CDR3: CASISPSNQPQHF
V: TRBV28
J: TRBJ1-5

CDR3: CASSYGSGLASGGQETQYF
V: TRBV6-5
J: TRBJ2-5

CDR3: CASSPPPGQGAGKETQYF
V: TRBV4-2
J: TRBJ2-5

CDR3: CASSVSGSSIYGYTF
V: TRBV28
J: TRBJ1-2

CDR3: CASSSTGLGEKLFF
V: TRBV7-9
J: TRBJ1-4

CDR3: CASSLAVGDLGSNEQFF
V: TRBV5-1
J: TRBJ2-1

CDR3: CASSPFPGLAGPPYEQYF
V: TRBV11-1
J: TRBJ2-7

CDR3: CASSPRLAGGYSYNEQFF
V: TRBV18
J: TRBJ2-1

CDR3: CSAGGPGRNQPQHF
V: TRBV20-1
J: TRBJ1-5

CDR3: CATSSWGMNTEAFF
V: TRBV15
J: TRBJ1-1

CDR3: CASSELKDSHEQYF
V: TRBV25-1
J: TRBJ2-7

CDR3: CASSLGQAYGYTF
V: TRBV12-3/TRBV12-4
J: TRBJ1-2

CDR3: CASSVSPHISYEQYF
V: TRBV6-1
J: TRBJ2-7

CDR3: CASGFQGAETQYF
V: TRBV7-2
J: TRBJ2-5

CDR3: CASMGAGANSYNEQFF
V: TRBV28
J: TRBJ2-1